This is a list of T cell receptor beta chains from one sample in a study of tumor-infiltrating lymphocytes in primary liver carcinoma. TCRdb passed the multiplex PCR reads through MiXCR, listing each CDR3 protein once. The sample lists a few hundred thousand distinct CDR3 sequences, 58% occurring once. The source material was peripheral blood. The receptors were sampled from a woman aged 25-40 years with primary liver carcinoma and hepatitis B virus infection. Each CDR3 is given with its conserved first and last residue. D genes are given only for firm matches. Clone size is stated in some rows and not others, as once, few, many or a class when expanded.

cdr3_nt | cdr3_aa | j_call | cdr3_length | clone_size | v_call | d_call
TGTGCCAGCAGTTTAGCTGGGCAGGTGGGCAATGAGCAGTTCTTC | CASSLAGQVGNEQFF | TRBJ2-1 | 15 | . | TRBV12-3/TRBV12-4 | .
TGTGCCAGCAGCTTAGATCCGGAGACCCAGTACTTC | CASSLDPETQYF | TRBJ2-5 | 12 | many | TRBV11-2 | .
TGCAGCGCACGACAGGGGGAGAACACTGAAGCTTTCTTT | CSARQGENTEAFF | TRBJ1-1 | 13 | many | TRBV29-1 | TRBD1
TGTGCCAGCAGTGACTCGTTACAGGGGCTTTTCTCTTACGAGCAGTACTTC | CASSDSLQGLFSYEQYF | TRBJ2-7 | 17 | . | TRBV6-1 | TRBD1
TGTGCCAGCAGTTATCAGTTCGGGACAGGGAAGCAGTTCTTC | CASSYQFGTGKQFF | TRBJ2-1 | 14 | many | TRBV7-9 | TRBD1
TGTGCCAGCAGCCAAGATAGATCTAGCGGGAGTCGTGAGACCCAGTACTTC | CASSQDRSSGSRETQYF | TRBJ2-5 | 17 | . | TRBV4-2 | TRBD2
TGTGCCAGCAACCAAGATCAGAGACAGATCGATGACTACACCTTC | CASNQDQRQIDDYTF | TRBJ1-2 | 15 | . | TRBV14 | .
TGCGCCAGCAGCCATCCAGCGGTTAATCCAGGGGCTCCCAAACAGCCCCAGCATTTT | CASSHPAVNPGAPKQPQHF | TRBJ1-5 | 19 | . | TRBV4-1 | .
TGCAGCGTTGAGGTTGCCGAGTCGCAGTATTTT | CSVEVAESQYF | TRBJ2-3 | 11 | many | TRBV29-1 | .
TGTGCCAACAGCTCTCCCGGGAATCTCCAGGAGACCCAGTACTTC | CANSSPGNLQETQYF | TRBJ2-5 | 15 | . | TRBV11-1 | .
TGTGCCAGCAGCCAATCGACTAGAGGCACCGGGGAGCTGTTTTTT | CASSQSTRGTGELFF | TRBJ2-2 | 15 | . | TRBV13 | .
TGTACCAGCAGTCGCCGGGGAGCCGGCCTGGGGAATGAGCAGTTCTTC | CTSSRRGAGLGNEQFF | TRBJ2-1 | 16 | . | TRBV7-9 | .
TGTGCCAGTAGCTCCATCAGGGGACTAACGGGAGACGAGGAGCAGTTCTTC | CASSSIRGLTGDEEQFF | TRBJ2-1 | 17 | once | TRBV11-2 | .
TGTGACAGCAGCTTGATAGCAAGGAATGAGCAGTTCTTC | CDSSLIARNEQFF | TRBJ2-1 | 13 | . | TRBV5-5 | .
TGCGCCAGCAGCCAGCCGACTAGCGGGAGCTCCTACGAGGAGTACTTC | CASSQPTSGSSYEEYF | TRBJ2-7 | 16 | . | TRBV4-1 | TRBD2
TGCGCCAGCAGCTTGGGGGCTAGCGGTAAACAAACCTACGAGCAGTACTTC | CASSLGASGKQTYEQYF | TRBJ2-7 | 17 | . | TRBV5-1 | TRBD2
TGTGCCAGTGGCAGGGATGAATCCTACAATGAGCAGTTCTTC | CASGRDESYNEQFF | TRBJ2-1 | 14 | many | TRBV6-5 | .
TGTGCCAGCAGCGATCAGGGCGGTCAGCCCCAGCATTTT | CASSDQGGQPQHF | TRBJ1-5 | 13 | . | TRBV2 | .
TGTGTCAGCAGTTCCGTGAACTCCTACGAGCAGTACTTC | CVSSSVNSYEQYF | TRBJ2-7 | 13 | . | TRBV6-2/TRBV6-3 | .
TGTGCCAGCAGCCGTCAGGGGGCCGTGCAGTACTTC | CASSRQGAVQYF | TRBJ2-7 | 12 | . | TRBV11-2 | TRBD1
TGTGCCAGTAGTTTCGGCCCAGGGGAGAAAGCTTGCTTT | CASSFGPGEKACF | TRBJ1-1 | 13 | . | TRBV12-3/TRBV12-4 | .
TGTGCCAGCAATTTAGCAGGGGGTGGGGGCTATGGCTACACCTTC | CASNLAGGGGYGYTF | TRBJ1-2 | 15 | . | TRBV12-3/TRBV12-4 | TRBD1
TGTGCCAGCAGTTGGACACACGGGGGGCACACGTCGGGAGCTAGAAACAATGAGCAGTTCTTC | CASSWTHGGHTSGARNNEQFF | TRBJ2-1 | 21 | . | TRBV12-3/TRBV12-4 | .
TGTGCCAGCACCAAGCCGGGACTAGCGGCTTACGGTACGCAGTATTTT | CASTKPGLAAYGTQYF | TRBJ2-3 | 16 | . | TRBV28 | TRBD2
TGTGCCAGCAGCTCCCATACTAGAAGATCCTACAATGAGCAGTTCTTC | CASSSHTRRSYNEQFF | TRBJ2-1 | 16 | many | TRBV11-2 | .
TGTGCCAGCAGTTTTGGAGGGTCCTATAATTCACCCCTCCACTTT | CASSFGGSYNSPLHF | TRBJ1-6 | 15 | few | TRBV12-3/TRBV12-4 | .
TGTGCCAGCAGCCAACCGGGACTAGCGGGAGGGCACAATGGGCAGTTCTTC | CASSQPGLAGGHNGQFF | TRBJ2-1 | 17 | many | TRBV11-1 | TRBD2
TGTGCCACCAGTGATTCGAGAGGCCCCACCGGGGAGCTGTTTTTT | CATSDSRGPTGELFF | TRBJ2-2 | 15 | many | TRBV24-1 | .
TGTGTCAGCAACCCACGACTAGCAAGGGAGACCCAGTACTTC | CVSNPRLARETQYF | TRBJ2-5 | 14 | once | TRBV11-2 | TRBD2
TGTGCCAGCAGGGCCGCTAGCGGGAGTGGAGATACGCAGTATTTT | CASRAASGSGDTQYF | TRBJ2-3 | 15 | . | TRBV2 | TRBD2
TGTGCCAGCAGCGTAGCCCTAGAGGGATACGAGCAGTACTTC | CASSVALEGYEQYF | TRBJ2-7 | 14 | . | TRBV5-5 | .
TGTGCCAGCAGTTCGGGGTCGGCAGGGAATCAGTCCCAGCATTTT | CASSSGSAGNQSQHF | TRBJ1-5 | 15 | . | TRBV12-3/TRBV12-4 | .
TGTGTCAGCGGAAGACGGGGACAGTACACAGATACGCAGTATTTT | CVSGRRGQYTDTQYF | TRBJ2-3 | 15 | . | TRBV6-5 | TRBD1
TGCGCCAGCAGCCGAGGACTAGCGGGAGGTTTGGAGCAGTACTTC | CASSRGLAGGLEQYF | TRBJ2-7 | 15 | . | TRBV4-1 | TRBD2
TGTGCCAGCAGTACCCCTTGGCTGGGCGATGAGCAGTTCTTC | CASSTPWLGDEQFF | TRBJ2-1 | 14 | many | TRBV12-3/TRBV12-4 | .